This entry is about one T cell receptor beta chain. The antigen remains undetermined. The data stem from a study of T cell responses to AZD1222 COVID-19 vaccine. Combined were second doses at about 4 or about 12 weeks. Notes on the study in general: Just a handful of people given AZD1222 tested seropositive at baseline. Donors were largely white British and mainly female; clonal diversity was possibly underestimated. In the spike-specific TCR repertoire, nearly half reportedly target unmutated variant regions.

Some clones are missing from TCRdb's copy, which holds only in-frame ones; the method was immunoSEQ multiplex PCR. The table includes tens of thousands of clones, approximately 88% detected once. J lost 2 bases, V lost 4 bases, and 8 bases had no gene match. This CDR3 region has 15 residues. Germline CDR1 and CDR2: SGHRS and YFSETQ. The sequences come from peripheral blood, collected 28 days after the second AZD1222 dose. The receptor comes from an adult who received the AZD1222 COVID-19 vaccine. The chain has TRBV5-1 and TRBJ2-5, with 7 nucleotides matching TRBD1. Written as DNA, the CDR3 is TGCGCCAGCAGCGCAGTGACAGGGCGACAAGAGACCCAGTACTTC. This codes for CASSAVTGRQETQYF.